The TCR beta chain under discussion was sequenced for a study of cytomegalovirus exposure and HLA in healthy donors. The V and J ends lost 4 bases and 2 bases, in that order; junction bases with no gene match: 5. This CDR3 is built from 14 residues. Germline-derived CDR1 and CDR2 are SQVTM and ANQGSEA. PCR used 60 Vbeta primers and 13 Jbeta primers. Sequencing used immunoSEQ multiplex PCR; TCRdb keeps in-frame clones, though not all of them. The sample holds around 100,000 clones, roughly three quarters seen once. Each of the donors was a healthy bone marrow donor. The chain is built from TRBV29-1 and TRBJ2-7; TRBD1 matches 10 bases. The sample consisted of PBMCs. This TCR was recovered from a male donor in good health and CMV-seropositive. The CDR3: CSVGQGANTYEQYF. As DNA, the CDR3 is TGCAGCGTTGGACAGGGGGCGAACACCTACGAGCAGTACTTC.